This T cell receptor beta chain appears in the sequencing data of a study of identical twins. MiXCR, applied by TCRdb to the 5' RACE reads, yields one record per CDR3 protein. The sample records about 340,000 distinct CDR3 sequences, approximately 13% being singletons. Points from the study as a whole: The study based its conclusions on cross-sectional statistical analysis and did not follow the same donors. High-abundance cord blood beta clonotypes had fewer insertions; memory repertoires showed none. Researchers reported weaker excess twin sharing in beta out-of-frame sequences.

The V gene lost 4 bases and the J gene lost 10 bases, with 14 bases spanning the gap. CDR1 is SEHNR and CDR2 is FQNEAQ in the germline V gene (reference sequence). There are 13 residues in the CDR3. About this clonotype: Its antigen is unknown.

These data also formed part of another study, on yellow fever vaccine responses in identical twins.

Sequenced: CD8+ T cells sorted from blood. The clonotype originates from a woman younger than 35 in good health. The gene calls are TRBV7-9 and TRBJ2-1; D is possibly TRBD1 or TRBD2 (5 bases each). The CDR3 protein is CASSSGLLGEQFF. The DNA of the CDR3 is TGTGCCAGCAGCTCGGGGCTCCTCGGGGAGCAGTTCTTC.